The rows below give T cell receptor beta chains drawn from one sample of a study of cytomegalovirus exposure and HLA in healthy donors. Only in-frame clones appear in the TCRdb table, and some are missing; sequencing was by immunoSEQ multiplex PCR. The profile shows more than 140,000 clones, around 80% of them singletons. The source material was PBMCs. All receptors come from a woman aged 40 to 50 in good health and CMV-seronegative. Each CDR3 is given with its conserved first and last residue. Fields, in order: V gene, D gene, clone size, J gene, CDR3 length, CDR3 DNA, CDR3 protein. The D gene is left open where the match is weak. Part of the rows lack a size; the others show once, few, many or a class for expanded clones.

>TRBV11-2|-|-|TRBJ2-1|13
TGTGCCAGCAGCTCTTTATCCTACAATGAGCAGTTCTTC
CASSSLSYNEQFF
>TRBV2|-|-|TRBJ2-1|16
TGTGCCAGCAGTGATAGAGGGCTGGTTACCTACAATGAGCAGTTCTTC
CASSDRGLVTYNEQFF
>TRBV28|TRBD2|-|TRBJ2-4|16
TGTGCCAGCAGTTATAGCGGGCCTCTAGCCAAAAACATTCAGTACTTC
CASSYSGPLAKNIQYF
>TRBV29-1|TRBD1|-|TRBJ2-1|13
TGCAGCGTTGTCGGGACAGGGTACCGAGAGCAGTTCTTC
CSVVGTGYREQFF
>TRBV7-2|TRBD1|-|TRBJ2-7|15
TGTGCCAGCAGCTGGGATCGGGACAGATCCTACGAGCAGTACTTC
CASSWDRDRSYEQYF
>TRBV2|TRBD1|-|TRBJ1-4|13
TGTGCCAGCAGCGGGACAGGGGATGAAAAACTGTTTTTT
CASSGTGDEKLFF
>TRBV4-1|TRBD1|-|TRBJ2-7|14
TGCGCCAGCAGCCCGGGACAGCTCACCTACGAGCAGTACTTC
CASSPGQLTYEQYF
>TRBV27|TRBD2|once|TRBJ2-1|15
TGTGCCAGCAGTTCGGGACTAGCGGGGTACAATGAGCAGTTCTTC
CASSSGLAGYNEQFF
>TRBV5-4|TRBD2|-|TRBJ2-7|14
TGTGCCAGCAGCGAGAAAGCGGGAGACTACGAGCAGTACTTC
CASSEKAGDYEQYF
>TRBV2|-|-|TRBJ2-7|13
TGTGCCAGCAGAGGCGGTAGTACCTACGAGCAGTACTTC
CASRGGSTYEQYF
>TRBV5-6|-|-|TRBJ2-7|14
TGTGCCAGCAGCTTGGTCGGCAAGCGGTACGAGCAGTACTTC
CASSLVGKRYEQYF
>TRBV11-3|-|once|TRBJ2-1|14
TGTGCCAGCAGCCCACAAAGCTCCTACAATGAGCAGTTCTTC
CASSPQSSYNEQFF
>TRBV7-3|TRBD1|-|TRBJ2-5|14
TGTGCCAGCAGCTCACTGGACAGGCCGGAGACCCAGTACTTC
CASSSLDRPETQYF
>TRBV2|TRBD1|-|TRBJ2-1|15
TGTGCCAGCAGTGGTACAGGGGGCTCCTACAATGAGCAGTTCTTC
CASSGTGGSYNEQFF
>TRBV6-5|-|-|TRBJ1-2|15
TGTGCCAGCAGTTACTCATTGGGTACAGGGTATGGCTACACCTTC
CASSYSLGTGYGYTF
>TRBV7-2|-|-|TRBJ2-5|13
TGTGCCAGCACCCCCGGGAGAGCGGAGACCCAGTACTTC
CASTPGRAETQYF
>TRBV6-5|-|-|TRBJ2-3|15
TGTGCCAGCAGTTACTCTCCGGGGGGCACAGATACGCAGTATTTT
CASSYSPGGTDTQYF
>TRBV29-1|TRBD2|-|TRBJ2-3|15
TGCACCTTATCCCGGGGTAGCGGGAGCACAGATACGCAGTATTTT
CTLSRGSGSTDTQYF
>TRBV27|-|few|TRBJ2-1|15
TGTGCCACCCACAAGCAGAGGACTACCTACAATGAGCAGTTCTTC
CATHKQRTTYNEQFF
>TRBV7-9|-|once|TRBJ2-7|15
TGTGCCAGCAGCTTAGGGGCTGCATCCGACTACGAGCAGTACTTC
CASSLGAASDYEQYF